The 19 T cell receptor beta chains in this list originate from one sample, sequenced in a study of shared clonotypes between healthy human individuals. Some clones are missing from TCRdb's copy, which holds only in-frame ones; the method was immunoSEQ multiplex PCR. The sample contains some 2,500,000 clones, 80% to 95% of which appear only once. Input material: naive CD4+ T cells from PBMCs. The subset was: CD45RA+ positively selected. The source is a man aged 18 to 29 in good health. Some clones in this sample may be carry-over from other donors' samples.

Details on this clone: In the same sample, other DNA sequences code for this CDR3. This chain joins TRBV2 and TRBJ1-2, with a possible D match to TRBD1 (5 bases). The CDR3 has 13 amino acids. Germline assignment: CDR1 SNHLY and CDR2 FYNNEI. V lost 7 bases to trimming and J lost 1 base, with 10 bases between them. The CDR3 region is CASTAGLNYGYTF. The CDR3 nucleotides read TGTGCCAGCACGGCGGGGCTTAACTATGGCTACACCTTC.

The chain couples TRBV19 to TRBJ1-5; 9 bases fit TRBD1. The ends lost 7 bases at V and 6 bases at J; junction bases unmatched: 10. The CDR3 is made up of 15 amino acids. CDR1 and CDR2 (germline): LNHDA, SQIVND (reference sequence). CDR3 region: CASNLDRGGGQPQHF. CDR3 DNA sequence: TGTGCCAGTAACCTGGACAGGGGAGGTGGTCAGCCCCAGCATTTT.

V gene TRBV18 combines with J gene TRBJ1-3; D not resolved. The CDR3 has 16 amino acids. Germline CDR1 is KGHSH and CDR2 is LQKENI. V was cut by 3 bases and J by 0 bases, with 12 bases left in between. The CDR3 DNA sequence: TGTGCCAGCTCACCGTTCCAGGCCAGCTCTGGAAACACCATATATTTT. This translates into CASSPFQASSGNTIYF.

This chain links TRBV7-2 with TRBJ2-1; 12 positions agree with TRBD2. In germline, CDR1 is SGHTA, CDR2 FQGNSA. Losses at the gene ends were 4 bases for V and 3 bases for J; bases not matched to a gene: 13. The CDR3 consists of 19 residues. The CDR3 DNA is TGTGCCAGCAGCTATCAAATCGGACTAGCGGGAACTAACTACAATGAGCAGTTCTTC. Residues: CASSYQIGLAGTNYNEQFF.

Notes on this clone: Distinct nucleotide sequences in the sample also encode this CDR3. The genes are TRBV9 and TRBJ2-7; 8 bases agree with TRBD2. J was trimmed by 4 bases and V by 0 bases; bases with no gene match: 6. This CDR3 has 15 residues. Germline values: CDR1 SGDLS, CDR2 YYNGEE. The CDR3 protein is CASSVGPGGVYEQYF. The CDR3 nucleotides read TGTGCCAGCAGCGTAGGTCCGGGAGGGGTATACGAGCAGTACTTC.

The chain recombines TRBV30 with TRBJ2-3; the D call may be TRBD1 or TRBD2 (5 bases each). Between the trimmed V and J ends, which lost 1 base and 0 bases, there was a span of 11 bases. The CDR3 length is 15 residues. CDR1 GTSNPN and CDR2 SVGIG come from the germline V gene (reference sequence). The CDR3 DNA reads as TGTGCCTGGAGTGGCCAGGGAGCTAGCACAGATACGCAGTATTTT. Translated, it gives CAWSGQGASTDTQYF.

The chain joins TRBV29-1 to TRBJ2-7; the D gene could be TRBD1 or TRBD2 (5 bases each). The CDR3 runs to 12 residues. Germline V gene sequence: CDR1 SQVTM, CDR2 ANQGSEA. The V gene lost 1 base and the J gene lost 4 bases, with 8 bases spanning the gap. The CDR3 DNA sequence: TGCAGCGTTGAAGGGGACCTATACGAGCAGTACTTC. This translates into CSVEGDLYEQYF.

V gene TRBV28 combines with J gene TRBJ2-3; 7 bases match TRBD2. The CDR3 has 12 amino acids. Germline assignment: CDR1 MDHEN and CDR2 SYDVKM. J was trimmed by 5 bases and V by 5 bases; bases with no gene match: 1. The CDR3 spells CASSSGKDTQYF. CDR3 bases: TGTGCCAGCAGTAGCGGGAAAGATACGCAGTATTTT.

Here the CDR3 reads CASSAFPNYGYTF. The CDR3 DNA is TGTGCCAGCAGCGCTTTTCCTAACTATGGCTACACCTTC. The J gene is TRBJ1-2, the V gene TRBV9; D gene unclear. CDR3 length: 13 residues. CDR1 and CDR2 from the germline V gene are SGDLS and YYNGEE. Trimming shortened V by 3 bases and J by 0 bases, and 6 bases separated the two germline ends.

The genes are TRBV15 and TRBJ1-4; D uncertain. Trimming cost V 1 base and J 7 bases, with 7 bases left between them. The CDR3 is made up of 13 amino acids. The germline V gene encodes CDR1 LNHNV and CDR2 YYDKDF (reference sequence). Here the CDR3 DNA reads TGTGCCACCAGCAGAGGGGCTGTTGAAAAACTGTTTTTT. Translating gives CATSRGAVEKLFF.

Concerning this clone itself: Other DNA sequences in this specimen translate into the identical CDR3. The chain has TRBV5-1 and TRBJ2-1; TRBD2 matches at 9 bases. Germline V gives CDR1 SGHRS, CDR2 YFSETQ. V lost 0 bases, J lost 5 bases, and 3 bases stayed unmatched. The CDR3 extends over 15 amino acids. The CDR3 DNA reads TGCGCCAGCAGCTTGGTGACTAGCGGAAACAATGAGCAGTTCTTC. Its translation is CASSLVTSGNNEQFF.

The rearrangement links TRBV5-1 to TRBJ2-7; D perhaps matches TRBD2 (6 bases). The V end was cut by 0 bases, the J end by 4 bases, with 17 bases between. The germline V gene encodes CDR1 SGHRS and CDR2 YFSETQ. This CDR3 has 16 residues. CDR3 DNA sequence: TGCGCCAGCAGCTTGGTGGTCGGGGGAGGAATTTACGAGCAGTACTTC. Protein product: CASSLVVGGGIYEQYF. Using reference TRBV5-1 and TRBJ2-7 for the parts outside the CDR3, the full variable domain is KAGVTQTPRYLIKTRGQQVTLSCSPISGHRSVSWYQQTPGQGLQFLFEYFSETQRNKGNFPGRFSGRQFSNSRSEMNVSTLELGDSALYLCASSLVVGGGIYEQYFGPGTRLTVT.

As for this clone: The same CDR3 arises from other DNA sequences in this sample as well. This chain joins TRBV7-2 and TRBJ2-7, with TRBD1 identical over 8 bases. J gave up 0 bases and V 5 bases, and 9 bases lay outside the gene matches. The CDR3 runs to 16 residues. CDR1 is SGHTA and CDR2 is FQGNSA in the germline V gene. As DNA, the CDR3 is TGTGCCAGCAGCCCCAGTCGGGACAGGAGCTCCTACGAGCAGTACTTC. Translated: CASSPSRDRSSYEQYF.

CDR3 loop: CASSSTSGVYEQYF. The CDR3 DNA follows: TGTGCCAGCAGCTCCACTAGCGGGGTCTACGAGCAGTACTTC. V usage is TRBV11-2 and J usage is TRBJ2-7; 10 nucleotides match TRBD2. The V and J ends lost 4 bases and 3 bases, in that order; junction bases with no gene match: 3. Germline V gives CDR1 SGHAT, CDR2 FQNNGV. The CDR3 length is 14 residues.

In the case of this clone: This sample also contains other DNA sequences that code for the same CDR3. This chain links TRBV5-1 with TRBJ2-7; 9 bases agree with TRBD2. With V trimmed by 4 bases and J by 0 bases, 2 bases remained unmatched. Germline V gene lookup returns CDR1 SGHRS and CDR2 YFSETQ. The CDR3 runs 14 residues. The chain's CDR3 is CASSLAGPSYEQYF. The CDR3 nucleotides are TGCGCCAGCAGCCTAGCGGGGCCCTCCTACGAGCAGTACTTC.

V and J are TRBV29-1 and TRBJ2-1; D gene uncertain. The germline V and J ends were trimmed by 4 bases and 2 bases, with 9 bases remaining between them. In germline, CDR1 is SQVTM, CDR2 ANQGSEA. The CDR3 spans 13 residues. The CDR3 loop reads CSVALGTYNEQFF. CDR3 sequence (DNA): TGCAGCGTTGCCCTGGGCACCTACAATGAGCAGTTCTTC.

The chain couples TRBV6-1 to TRBJ1-5, with TRBD1 as a possible D gene (5 bases). Per the germline V gene, CDR1 is MNHNS and CDR2 is SASEGT. CDR3 size: 15 residues. With 7 bases removed from V and 4 bases from J, the gap between germline ends came to 17 bases. The CDR3 nucleotides are TGTGCCAGCAAAAACAGGCAGGGCGGGAATCAGCCCCAGCATTTT. Protein sequence: CASKNRQGGNQPQHF.

The chain uses TRBV18 and TRBJ1-1; D perhaps matches TRBD1 (5 bases). Germline CDR1 reads KGHSH; CDR2 reads LQKENI. V dropped 5 bases and J dropped 1 base, with 11 bases sitting between them. This CDR3 has 14 amino acids. The CDR3, as DNA: TGTGCCAGCTCAGATATTACAGGGAACACTGAAGCTTTCTTT. This encodes CASSDITGNTEAFF.

The V gene is TRBV25-1, the J gene TRBJ1-1, with D uncertain. Germline assignment: CDR1 MGHDK and CDR2 SYGVNS. The CDR3 is made up of 14 amino acids. V lost 1 base, J lost 2 bases, and 8 bases lay in between. CDR3 sequence (DNA): TGTGCCAGCAGTGAATCTGGCAGAAACACTGAAGCTTTCTTT. As protein: CASSESGRNTEAFF. The complete variable domain, with remaining parts taken from reference TRBV25-1 and TRBJ1-1, reads EADIYQTPRYLVIGTGKKITLECSQTMGHDKMYWYQQDPGMELHLIHYSYGVNSTEKGDLSSESTVSRIRTEHFPLTLESARPSHTSQYLCASSESGRNTEAFFGQGTRLTVV.